This is a list of T cell receptor beta chains from one sample in a study of blood T cell repertoires in COVID-19. The table came from immunoSEQ multiplex PCR; TCRdb's copy has only in-frame clones and leaves some out. The sample carries some 220,000 clones, around 81% recorded once. The material sequenced was peripheral blood. Source of these receptors: a woman between 55 and 75 years old with acute or convalescent COVID-19. CDR3s include the opening cysteine and the closing phenylalanine or tryptophan. D genes are given only for firm matches. Clone size is shown for a subset of rows, as once, few, many or a class of expanded clone.

V gene	clone size	D gene	J gene	CDR3 protein	CDR3 DNA
TRBV4-3	NA	NA	TRBJ1-1	CASSQELYTEAFF	TGCGCCAGCAGCCAAGAACTTTACACTGAAGCTTTCTTT
TRBV6-5	NA	NA	TRBJ1-6	CASSRRVIGNSPLHF	TGTGCCAGCAGTCGCAGGGTTATAGGGAATTCACCCCTCCACTTT
TRBV27	NA	TRBD1	TRBJ1-1	CASSPTGGTEAFF	TGTGCCAGCAGCCCCACAGGGGGGACTGAAGCTTTCTTT
TRBV7-9	NA	TRBD2	TRBJ2-1	CASSLGVLAGDGQFF	TGTGCCAGCAGCTTAGGGGTACTAGCGGGAGATGGGCAGTTCTTC
TRBV19	NA	NA	TRBJ2-7	CASSIGQGGYEQYF	TGTGCCAGTAGTATTGGACAAGGTGGGTACGAGCAGTACTTC
TRBV7-2	NA	TRBD1	TRBJ2-1	CASSLGQGAREQFF	TGTGCCAGCAGCCTGGGACAGGGGGCTCGGGAGCAGTTCTTC
TRBV2	NA	NA	TRBJ1-1	CASRQLEQGPEAFF	TGTGCCAGCCGACAGTTGGAACAGGGACCTGAAGCTTTCTTT
TRBV6-5	NA	TRBD2	TRBJ2-3	CASRLAGADTQYF	TGTGCCAGCCGACTAGCGGGGGCAGATACGCAGTATTTT
TRBV2	NA	NA	TRBJ2-7	CASSEWYSGLDNPYEQYF	TGTGCCAGCAGTGAATGGTATTCAGGTTTGGACAACCCCTACGAGCAGTACTTC
TRBV5-1	NA	TRBD1	TRBJ2-5	CASSLQGEETQYF	TGCGCCAGCAGCCTACAGGGGGAAGAGACCCAGTACTTC
TRBV4-1	NA	NA	TRBJ1-2	CASSQGLTEKSYGYTF	TGCGCCAGCAGCCAAGGCTTAACAGAAAAGTCCTATGGCTACACCTTC
TRBV9	NA	TRBD1	TRBJ1-2	CASSGSGDRDYYGYTF	TGTGCCAGCAGCGGGTCGGGGGACAGGGACTACTATGGCTACACCTTC
TRBV3-1/TRBV3-2	NA	NA	TRBJ2-7	CASSQGPGGRDYEQYF	TGTGCCAGCAGCCAAGGTCCGGGCGGGCGCGACTACGAGCAGTACTTC
TRBV7-2	NA	NA	TRBJ2-5	CASSLVSFETQYF	TGTGCCAGCAGCTTAGTGTCCTTTGAGACCCAGTACTTC
TRBV5-8	NA	NA	TRBJ1-2	CASSLGWDIGYTF	TGTGCCAGCAGCTTGGGGTGGGACATTGGCTACACCTTC
TRBV5-1	NA	NA	TRBJ2-7	CASSLERLGVYEQYF	TGCGCCAGCAGCTTGGAACGCTTGGGCGTTTACGAGCAGTACTTC
TRBV12-3/TRBV12-4	NA	TRBD1	TRBJ2-5	CASSLSGGETQYF	TGTGCCAGCAGTTTATCAGGGGGCGAGACCCAGTACTTC
TRBV5-6	once	TRBD1	TRBJ1-1	CASSLTDRANTEAFF	TGTGCCAGCAGCCTGACGGACAGGGCGAACACTGAAGCTTTCTTT
TRBV7-9	NA	NA	TRBJ1-1	CASSPQGTEAFF	TGTGCCAGCAGCCCTCAGGGTACTGAAGCTTTCTTT
TRBV4-3	NA	TRBD2	TRBJ2-7	CASSQDGTSGGDEQYF	TGCGCCAGCAGCCAAGATGGGACTAGCGGGGGGGATGAGCAGTACTTC
TRBV7-3	NA	NA	TRBJ2-2	CASSPRNLGELFF	TGTGCCAGCAGCCCCAGGAACCTCGGGGAGCTGTTTTTT
TRBV13	few	NA	TRBJ1-1	CASSLALTEAFF	TGTGCCAGCAGCTTAGCCCTCACTGAAGCTTTCTTT
TRBV7-3	NA	TRBD2	TRBJ2-1	CASSIGTSGVHEQFF	TGTGCCAGCAGCATCGGGACTAGCGGGGTACATGAGCAGTTCTTC
TRBV6-6	few	NA	TRBJ1-1	CASRSTDSEAFF	TGTGCCAGCAGATCGACAGATTCTGAAGCTTTCTTT
TRBV28	once	NA	TRBJ1-2	CASSLGQHYGYTF	TGTGCCAGCAGTTTAGGGCAGCACTATGGCTACACCTTC
TRBV30	NA	NA	TRBJ1-1	CAWSVDKNTEAFF	TGTGCCTGGAGCGTAGATAAGAACACTGAAGCTTTCTTT
TRBV9	NA	TRBD1	TRBJ1-1	CASSVGQGAGEAFF	TGTGCCAGCAGCGTAGGGCAGGGGGCGGGTGAAGCTTTCTTT
TRBV7-9	NA	NA	TRBJ2-3	CASSFEPPNPLPWDTQYF	TGTGCCAGCAGCTTTGAACCCCCTAACCCGCTCCCCTGGGATACGCAGTATTTT
TRBV4-1	once	NA	TRBJ1-2	CASSQAVTGYGGWYTF	TGCGCCAGCAGCCAAGCCGTTACAGGGTATGGTGGATGGTACACCTTC
TRBV12-3/TRBV12-4	NA	NA	TRBJ1-1	CASSLWEVTEAFF	TGTGCCAGCAGTTTATGGGAGGTCACTGAAGCTTTCTTT
TRBV7-2	NA	NA	TRBJ2-1	CASSFWESSYNEQFF	TGTGCCAGCAGCTTTTGGGAGAGCTCCTACAATGAGCAGTTCTTC
TRBV6-2/TRBV6-3	NA	NA	TRBJ1-3	CASSFSWSIYF	TGTGCCAGCAGTTTTTCCTGGAGCATATATTTT
TRBV6-6	NA	NA	TRBJ1-2	CASSYRKDTGRGYTF	TGTGCCAGCAGTTACCGAAAGGACACGGGCAGGGGCTACACCTTC
TRBV6-6	few	NA	TRBJ2-3	CASTPSEQGTDTQYF	TGTGCCAGCACCCCCTCGGAACAGGGCACAGATACGCAGTATTTT
TRBV30	NA	TRBD1	TRBJ1-1	CAWRRQGLAEAFF	TGTGCCTGGAGGAGACAGGGTTTAGCTGAAGCTTTCTTT
TRBV11-2	NA	NA	TRBJ2-7	CASSLRNEQYF	TGTGCCAGCAGCCTCCGTAACGAGCAGTACTTC
TRBV3-1/TRBV3-2	NA	TRBD1	TRBJ1-2	CASSQSKGDSYGYTF	TGTGCCAGCAGCCAAAGCAAGGGGGACAGCTATGGCTACACCTTC
TRBV6-5	NA	TRBD1	TRBJ1-1	CATSTGANTEAFF	TGTGCCACCTCGACAGGGGCGAACACTGAAGCTTTCTTT
TRBV5-6	NA	TRBD1	TRBJ2-1	CASTLGTGSSNEQFF	TGTGCCAGCACCCTCGGGACAGGGTCGTCCAATGAGCAGTTCTTC
TRBV7-8	NA	NA	TRBJ1-1	CASSVTGFAEAFF	TGTGCCAGCAGCGTAACAGGATTCGCTGAAGCTTTCTTT
TRBV7-2	NA	TRBD2	TRBJ2-3	CASSFGGGYTDTQYF	TGTGCCAGCAGCTTTGGCGGGGGATACACAGATACGCAGTATTTT